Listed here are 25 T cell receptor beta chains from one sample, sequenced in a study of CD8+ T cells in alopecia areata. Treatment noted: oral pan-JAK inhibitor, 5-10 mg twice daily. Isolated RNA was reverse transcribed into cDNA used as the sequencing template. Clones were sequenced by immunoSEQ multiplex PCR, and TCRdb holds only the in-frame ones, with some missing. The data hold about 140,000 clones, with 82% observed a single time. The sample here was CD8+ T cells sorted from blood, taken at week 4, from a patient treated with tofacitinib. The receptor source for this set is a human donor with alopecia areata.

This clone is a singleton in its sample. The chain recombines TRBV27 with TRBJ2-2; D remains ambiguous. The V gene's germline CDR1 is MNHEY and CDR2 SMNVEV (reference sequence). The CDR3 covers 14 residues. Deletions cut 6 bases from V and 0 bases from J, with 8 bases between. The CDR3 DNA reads TGTGCCAGCAGCCCCGGCTCGAACACCGGGGAGCTGTTTTTT. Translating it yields CASSPGSNTGELFF.

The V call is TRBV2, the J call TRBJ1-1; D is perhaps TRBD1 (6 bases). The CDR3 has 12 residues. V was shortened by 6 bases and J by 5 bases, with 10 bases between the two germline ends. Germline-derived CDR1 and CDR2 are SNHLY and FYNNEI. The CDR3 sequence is CASRGTGTEAFF. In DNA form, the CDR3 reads TGTGCCAGCAGGGGTACAGGGACTGAAGCTTTCTTT.

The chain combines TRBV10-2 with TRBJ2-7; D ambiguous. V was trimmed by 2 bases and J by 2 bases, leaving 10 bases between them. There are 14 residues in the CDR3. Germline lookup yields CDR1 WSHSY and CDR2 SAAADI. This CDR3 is CASSEGRVTYEQYF. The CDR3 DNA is TGCGCCAGCAGTGAGGGTAGGGTAACCTACGAGCAGTACTTC.

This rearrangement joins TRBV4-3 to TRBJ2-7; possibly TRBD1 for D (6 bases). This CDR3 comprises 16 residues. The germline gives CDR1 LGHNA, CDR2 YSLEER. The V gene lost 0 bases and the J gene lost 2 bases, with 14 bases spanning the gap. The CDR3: CASSQDPRGVPYEQYF. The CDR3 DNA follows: TGCGCCAGCAGCCAAGACCCCAGGGGTGTACCCTACGAGCAGTACTTC.

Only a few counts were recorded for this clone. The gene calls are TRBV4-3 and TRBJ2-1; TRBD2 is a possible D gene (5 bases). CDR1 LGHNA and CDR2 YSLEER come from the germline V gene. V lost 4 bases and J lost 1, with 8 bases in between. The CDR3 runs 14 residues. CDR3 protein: CASSPGVSYNEQFF. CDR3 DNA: TGCGCCAGCAGCCCCGGGGTATCCTACAATGAGCAGTTCTTC.

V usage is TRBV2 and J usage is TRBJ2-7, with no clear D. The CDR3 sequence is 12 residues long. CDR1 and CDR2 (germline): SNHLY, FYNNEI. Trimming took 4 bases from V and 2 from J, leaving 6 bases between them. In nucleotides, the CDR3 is TGTGCCAGCAGTGGGGTTGCCTACGAGCAGTACTTC. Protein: CASSGVAYEQYF.

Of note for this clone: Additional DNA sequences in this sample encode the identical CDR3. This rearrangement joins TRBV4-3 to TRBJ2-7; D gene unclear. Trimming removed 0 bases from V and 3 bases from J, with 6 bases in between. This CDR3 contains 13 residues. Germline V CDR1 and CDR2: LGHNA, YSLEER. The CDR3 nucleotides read TGCGCCAGCAGCCAAGATGGTGGCTACGAGCAGTACTTC. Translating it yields CASSQDGGYEQYF.

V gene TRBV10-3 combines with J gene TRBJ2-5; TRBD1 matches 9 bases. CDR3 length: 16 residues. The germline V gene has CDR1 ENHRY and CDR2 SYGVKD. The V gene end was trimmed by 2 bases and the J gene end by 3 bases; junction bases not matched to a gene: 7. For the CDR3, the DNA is TGTGCCATCAGTGAGAGTGCCGGGACAGGGAAAGAGACCCAGTACTTC. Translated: CAISESAGTGKETQYF.

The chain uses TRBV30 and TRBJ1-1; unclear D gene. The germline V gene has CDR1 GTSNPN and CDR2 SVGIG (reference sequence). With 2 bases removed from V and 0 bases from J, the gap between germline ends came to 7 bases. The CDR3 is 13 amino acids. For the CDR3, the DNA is TGTGCCTGGAGTCCGGTTATGAACACTGAAGCTTTCTTT. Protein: CAWSPVMNTEAFF.

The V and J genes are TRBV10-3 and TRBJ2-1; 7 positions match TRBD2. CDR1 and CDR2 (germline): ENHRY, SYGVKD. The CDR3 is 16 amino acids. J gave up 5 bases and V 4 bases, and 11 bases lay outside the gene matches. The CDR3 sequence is CAISGPHMGGNNEQFF. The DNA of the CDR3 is TGTGCCATCAGTGGTCCACACATGGGAGGGAACAATGAGCAGTTCTTC.

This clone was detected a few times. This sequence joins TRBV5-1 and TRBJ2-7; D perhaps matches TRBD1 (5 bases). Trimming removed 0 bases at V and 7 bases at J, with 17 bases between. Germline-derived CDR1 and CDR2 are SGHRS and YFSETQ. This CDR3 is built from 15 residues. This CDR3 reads CASSLVVGPAGEQYF. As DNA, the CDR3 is TGCGCCAGCAGCTTGGTCGTGGGGCCAGCTGGAGAGCAGTACTTC.

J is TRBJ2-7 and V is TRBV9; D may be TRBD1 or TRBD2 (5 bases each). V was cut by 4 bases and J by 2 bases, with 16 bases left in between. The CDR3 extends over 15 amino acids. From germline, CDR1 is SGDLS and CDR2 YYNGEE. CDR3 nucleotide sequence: TGTGCCAGCAGCCCGACCGGGACGGGGACCTACGAGCAGTACTTC. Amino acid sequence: CASSPTGTGTYEQYF.

CDR3 nucleotide sequence: TGTGCCATCAGTGAGTCCCTCGGGACAGACCTCTGTGAGCAGTACTTC. Translating it yields CAISESLGTDLCEQYF. The chain is built from TRBV10-3 and TRBJ2-7; 7 bases map to TRBD1. Germline V CDR1 and CDR2: ENHRY, SYGVKD. The CDR3 is 16 residues long. J was trimmed by 7 bases and V by 0 bases; bases with no gene match: 12.

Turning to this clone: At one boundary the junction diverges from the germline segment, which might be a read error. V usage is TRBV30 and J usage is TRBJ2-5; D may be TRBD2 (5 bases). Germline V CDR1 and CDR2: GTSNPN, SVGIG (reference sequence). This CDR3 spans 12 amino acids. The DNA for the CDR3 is TGTGCCTGGACTGTAAGTGGGGAGACCCGGTACTTC. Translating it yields CAWTVSGETRYF.

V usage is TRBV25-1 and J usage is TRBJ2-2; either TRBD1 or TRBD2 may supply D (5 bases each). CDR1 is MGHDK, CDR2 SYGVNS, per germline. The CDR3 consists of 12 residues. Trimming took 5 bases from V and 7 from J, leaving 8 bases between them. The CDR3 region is CASSSGHGELFF. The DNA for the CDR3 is TGTGCCAGCAGTTCGGGGCACGGGGAGCTGTTTTTT.

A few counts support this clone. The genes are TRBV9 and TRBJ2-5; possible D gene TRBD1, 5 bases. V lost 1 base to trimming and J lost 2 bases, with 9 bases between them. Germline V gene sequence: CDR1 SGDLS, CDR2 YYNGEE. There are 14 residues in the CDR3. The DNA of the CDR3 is TGTGCCAGCAGCGTACTGGACACACAAGAGACCCAGTACTTC. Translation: CASSVLDTQETQYF.

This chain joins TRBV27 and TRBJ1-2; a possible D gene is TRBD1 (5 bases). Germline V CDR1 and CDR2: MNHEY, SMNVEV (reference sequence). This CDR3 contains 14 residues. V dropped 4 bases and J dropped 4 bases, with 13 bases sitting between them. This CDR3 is CASSSQGLLYGYTF. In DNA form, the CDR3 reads TGTGCCAGCAGTTCCCAGGGTCTACTCTATGGCTACACCTTC.

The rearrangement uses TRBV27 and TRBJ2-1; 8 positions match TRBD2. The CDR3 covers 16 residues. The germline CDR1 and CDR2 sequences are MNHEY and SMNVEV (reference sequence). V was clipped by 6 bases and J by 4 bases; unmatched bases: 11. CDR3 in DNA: TGTGCCAGCAGGCGAGGACTAGCCGGGGAATACAATGAGCAGTTCTTC. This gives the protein CASRRGLAGEYNEQFF.

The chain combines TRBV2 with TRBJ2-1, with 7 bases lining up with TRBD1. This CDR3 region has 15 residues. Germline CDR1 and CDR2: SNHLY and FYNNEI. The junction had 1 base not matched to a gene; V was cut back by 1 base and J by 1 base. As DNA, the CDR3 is TGTGCCAGCAGTGAAGAGGGACAGTCCTACAATGAGCAGTTCTTC. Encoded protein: CASSEEGQSYNEQFF.

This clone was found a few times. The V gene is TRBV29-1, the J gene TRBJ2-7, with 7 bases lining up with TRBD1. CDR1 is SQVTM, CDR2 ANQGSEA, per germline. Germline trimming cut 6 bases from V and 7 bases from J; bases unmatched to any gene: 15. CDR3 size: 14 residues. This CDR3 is CSVARDSPLGEQYF. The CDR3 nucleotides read TGCAGCGTGGCCCGGGACAGCCCTCTAGGAGAGCAGTACTTC.

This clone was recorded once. The CDR3 reads CSARFLNEQFF. The CDR3 DNA sequence: TGCAGCGCTCGCTTCCTCAATGAGCAGTTCTTC. V is TRBV29-1 and J is TRBJ2-1, with D uncertain. The V gene's germline CDR1 is SQVTM and CDR2 ANQGSEA. This CDR3 spans 11 amino acids. V was trimmed by 7 bases and J by 6 bases, leaving 10 bases between them.

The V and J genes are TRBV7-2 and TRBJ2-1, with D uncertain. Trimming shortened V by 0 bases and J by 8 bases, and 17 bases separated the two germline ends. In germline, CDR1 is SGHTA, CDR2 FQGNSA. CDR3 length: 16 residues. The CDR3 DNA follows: TGTGCCAGCAGCTTAGCTATAGATCCGTTTTCGGATGAGCAGTTCTTC. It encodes CASSLAIDPFSDEQFF.

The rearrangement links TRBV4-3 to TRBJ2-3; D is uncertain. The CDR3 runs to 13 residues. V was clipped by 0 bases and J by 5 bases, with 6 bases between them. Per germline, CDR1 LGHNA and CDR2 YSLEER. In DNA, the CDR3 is TGCGCCAGCAGCCAAGACAGCGAAGATACGCAGTATTTT. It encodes CASSQDSEDTQYF.

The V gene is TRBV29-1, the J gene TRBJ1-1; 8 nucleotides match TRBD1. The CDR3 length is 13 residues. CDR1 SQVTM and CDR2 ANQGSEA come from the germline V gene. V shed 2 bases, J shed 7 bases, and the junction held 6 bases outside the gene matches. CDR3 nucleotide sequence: TGCAGCGTTGAAAGAGGGACAGGAGATGAAGCTTTCTTT. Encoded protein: CSVERGTGDEAFF.

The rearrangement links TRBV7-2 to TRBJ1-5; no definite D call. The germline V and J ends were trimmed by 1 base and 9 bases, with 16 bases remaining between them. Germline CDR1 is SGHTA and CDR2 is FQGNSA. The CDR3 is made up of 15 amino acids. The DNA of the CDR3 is TGTGCCAGCAGCTTAGGTCCCGGCCCCAATACGCCCCAGCATTTT. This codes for CASSLGPGPNTPQHF.